This T cell receptor beta chain was identified during a study of pediatric ulcerative colitis. The study's findings and limits: A couple of patients had blood samples with substantially reduced template counts.

About this clone: What it binds is unknown.

Some clones are missing from TCRdb's copy, which holds only in-frame ones; the method was immunoSEQ multiplex PCR. The table lists about 14,000 clones, just under 90% of them singletons. V dropped 2 bases and J dropped 3 bases, with 18 bases sitting between them. Looked up from germline, CDR1 is SGHDT and CDR2 is YYEEEE. This CDR3 region has 16 residues. The V call is TRBV5-6, the J call TRBJ2-7; unclear D gene. This receptor was obtained from a boy younger than 18 with moderate ulcerative colitis. Sequencing was performed on blood. The CDR3 region is CASSLDGWNLDYEQYF. The CDR3 bases are TGTGCCAGCAGCTTAGACGGGTGGAATTTAGACTACGAGCAGTACTTC.